The rows below give T cell receptor beta chains drawn from one sample of a study of blood T cell repertoires in COVID-19. Only in-frame clones appear in the TCRdb table, and some are missing; sequencing was by immunoSEQ multiplex PCR. Of around 250,000 clones listed, about 83% are singletons. The sequenced sample consisted of PBMCs or T cells enriched from blood (not recorded which). All receptors come from a woman aged 50 to 65 who had recovered from COVID-19. The CDR3 runs from the conserved cysteine through the conserved F or W. A D gene is named only where the DNA matches it firmly. Clone size, where shown, is once, few, many, or a class for clones that have expanded.

v_gene: TRBV19; j_gene: TRBJ2-5; abundance: .; d_gene: TRBD2; CDR3aa: CASSIWTSEIETQYF; CDR3nt: TGTGCCAGTAGTATCTGGACTAGCGAAATAGAGACCCAGTACTTC
v_gene: TRBV6-5; j_gene: TRBJ2-5; abundance: .; d_gene: .; CDR3aa: CASSPRGHKQETQYF; CDR3nt: TGTGCCAGCAGCCCCAGGGGTCACAAGCAAGAGACCCAGTACTTC
v_gene: TRBV9; j_gene: TRBJ1-4; abundance: .; d_gene: TRBD1; CDR3aa: CASSPTPGQDNEKLFF; CDR3nt: TGTGCCAGCAGCCCTACACCGGGACAGGATAATGAAAAACTGTTTTTT
v_gene: TRBV6-2/TRBV6-3; j_gene: TRBJ2-7; abundance: .; d_gene: TRBD1; CDR3aa: CASSTGGTGVYEQYF; CDR3nt: TGTGCCAGCAGTACCGGGGGGACAGGGGTCTACGAGCAGTACTTC
v_gene: TRBV5-1; j_gene: TRBJ1-6; abundance: .; d_gene: .; CDR3aa: CASSFSLSSYNSPLHF; CDR3nt: TGCGCCAGCAGCTTCTCCTTGAGCTCCTATAATTCACCCCTCCACTTT
v_gene: TRBV3-1/TRBV3-2; j_gene: TRBJ2-1; abundance: .; d_gene: TRBD1; CDR3aa: CASTSWGQGAYNEQFF; CDR3nt: TGTGCCAGCACCTCTTGGGGACAGGGAGCCTACAATGAGCAGTTCTTC
v_gene: TRBV4-2; j_gene: TRBJ2-7; abundance: .; d_gene: TRBD2; CDR3aa: CASSHPLAGVGEQYF; CDR3nt: TGTGCCAGCAGCCACCCTCTAGCGGGAGTAGGCGAGCAGTACTTC
v_gene: TRBV2; j_gene: TRBJ1-1; abundance: .; d_gene: TRBD1; CDR3aa: CATLRDRDTEAFF; CDR3nt: TGTGCCACCCTCCGGGACAGGGACACTGAAGCTTTCTTT
v_gene: TRBV18; j_gene: TRBJ2-5; abundance: .; d_gene: .; CDR3aa: CASSPTGQETQYF; CDR3nt: TGTGCCAGCTCACCGACCGGGCAAGAGACCCAGTACTTC
v_gene: TRBV5-4; j_gene: TRBJ1-2; abundance: .; d_gene: .; CDR3aa: CASSWAGDQVYYGYTF; CDR3nt: TGTGCCAGCAGCTGGGCAGGGGATCAAGTTTACTATGGCTACACCTTC
v_gene: TRBV2; j_gene: TRBJ2-2; abundance: .; d_gene: .; CDR3aa: CASSEVSRTGELFF; CDR3nt: TGTGCCAGCAGTGAAGTTTCCCGCACCGGGGAGCTGTTTTTT
v_gene: TRBV12-3/TRBV12-4; j_gene: TRBJ1-2; abundance: .; d_gene: .; CDR3aa: CASSLGRGDGYTF; CDR3nt: TGTGCCAGCAGTTTGGGCAGGGGTGATGGCTACACCTTC
v_gene: TRBV6-2/TRBV6-3; j_gene: TRBJ1-1; abundance: .; d_gene: .; CDR3aa: CASSSRTITEAFF; CDR3nt: TGTGCCAGCAGTTCGAGAACGATCACTGAAGCTTTCTTT
v_gene: TRBV5-1; j_gene: TRBJ1-2; abundance: .; d_gene: .; CDR3aa: CASSLATQAAGGYTF; CDR3nt: TGCGCCAGCAGCTTGGCCACGCAGGCGGCGGGGGGCTACACCTTC
v_gene: TRBV19; j_gene: TRBJ2-4; abundance: .; d_gene: .; CDR3aa: CASSIFENIQYF; CDR3nt: TGTGCCAGTAGTATATTTGAGAACATTCAGTACTTC
v_gene: TRBV29-1; j_gene: TRBJ2-6; abundance: .; d_gene: .; CDR3aa: CSVRGLSGANVLTF; CDR3nt: TGCAGCGTTCGGGGACTCTCTGGGGCCAACGTCCTGACTTTC
v_gene: TRBV7-8; j_gene: TRBJ1-2; abundance: .; d_gene: TRBD1; CDR3aa: CASSPLTGEPNYGYTF; CDR3nt: TGTGCCAGCAGCCCGTTGACAGGGGAACCTAACTATGGCTACACCTTC
v_gene: TRBV6-5; j_gene: TRBJ1-4; abundance: .; d_gene: .; CDR3aa: CASQTGTTNEKLFF; CDR3nt: TGTGCCAGCCAGACCGGGACAACTAATGAAAAACTGTTTTTT
v_gene: TRBV13; j_gene: TRBJ1-6; abundance: few; d_gene: .; CDR3aa: CASSFRGRNSPLHF; CDR3nt: TGTGCCAGCAGCTTCAGGGGACGCAATTCACCCCTCCACTTT
v_gene: TRBV5-1; j_gene: TRBJ1-2; abundance: .; d_gene: TRBD1; CDR3aa: CASRRGDRDDYYGYTF; CDR3nt: TGCGCCAGCAGGCGAGGAGACAGGGATGATTACTATGGCTACACCTTC
v_gene: TRBV7-2; j_gene: TRBJ1-3; abundance: .; d_gene: .; CDR3aa: CASSLATGIVANTIYF; CDR3nt: TGTGCCAGCAGCTTAGCCACAGGGATTGTTGCAAACACCATATATTTT
v_gene: TRBV2; j_gene: TRBJ2-1; abundance: .; d_gene: TRBD2; CDR3aa: CASFLQRSSGSIYNEQFF; CDR3nt: TGTGCCAGTTTCCTCCAGCGGTCTAGCGGGAGTATTTACAATGAGCAGTTCTTC